The clone carrying this TCR beta chain was seen more than once but under ten times. As yet, its antigen is unknown. From RNA, the CDR3 regions of TCR beta chains were amplified and sequenced. The library came from an HTBI-primed first-round RT-PCR and a second-round multiplex PCR. TCRdb used MiXCR to reprocess the multiplex PCR reads, holding one entry per CDR3 protein. The data contain about 550,000 distinct CDR3 sequences, about 35% of them singletons. The germline V gene encodes CDR1 DFQATT and CDR2 SNEGSKA (reference sequence). This CDR3 spans 13 amino acids. Deletions cut 6 bases from V and 3 bases from J, with 14 bases between. These data belong to a study of Graves' ophthalmopathy and Graves' hyperthyroidism. Turning to the study itself: Hyperthyroidism was classified as stable if no ophthalmopathy occurred within 18 months of follow-up.

Enrolled hyperthyroidism patients had a new diagnosis, a duration under 2 months, and an age of 18 to 65. Patients were diagnosed from clinical symptoms, serum thyroxine, TRAb, thyroid ultrasound and orbital computed tomography. Findings and caveats of the study: A classifier, a 13-signature model, separated ophthalmopathy from stable hyperthyroidism with 87.88% sensitivity and about 82% specificity.

This clonotype was sampled from an adult man with Graves' hyperthyroidism. This rearrangement joins TRBV20-1 to TRBJ2-5; D gene ambiguous. Material: peripheral blood or thyroid tissue (not recorded which). In DNA, the CDR3 is TGCAGTGCCCCTGGGCAGGTGGAAGAGACCCAGTACTTC. Translated, it gives CSAPGQVEETQYF.